This T cell receptor (beta chain) originates from a study of blood T cell repertoires in COVID-19. The table came from immunoSEQ multiplex PCR; TCRdb's copy has only in-frame clones and leaves some out. This sample has over 120,000 clones, with 60% to 80% found just once. Cohort placement rested on clinical history that participants reported themselves. The CDR3 has 16 residues. Trimming left V 6 bases short and J 3 bases short, with 20 bases between. From germline, CDR1 is MNHEY and CDR2 SMNVEV (reference sequence). Sequenced sample: PBMCs or T cells enriched from blood (not recorded which). The chain recombines TRBV27 with TRBJ1-2, with D maybe TRBD1 (5 bases). The receptor's source is a woman aged 45 to 65 who had recovered from COVID-19. CDR3 sequence reads: CASSQAGGRAHYGYTF. Here the CDR3 DNA reads TGTGCCAGCAGCCAAGCCGGGGGGAGGGCCCACTATGGCTACACCTTC.